These T cell receptor beta chains were read from a single sample in a study of identical twins. TCRdb passed the 5' RACE reads through MiXCR, listing each CDR3 protein once. Of roughly 1,500,000 distinct CDR3 sequences in the sample, under 35% are singletons; the top ten hold about 0.27%. Sequenced input: cord blood. These receptors were collected from a newborn girl in good health. Both conserved end residues are part of each CDR3. The D gene is left open where the match is weak. Some rows mark clone size as missing; the rest say once, few, many or name a class of expanded clone.

D: -; J: TRBJ2-7; size: -; V: TRBV7-9; DNA: TGTGCCAGCAGCTTATGGGTGACAGGACTACTCGACGAGCAGTACTTC; CDR3: CASSLWVTGLLDEQYF
D: -; J: TRBJ2-1; size: many; V: TRBV4-2; DNA: TGTGCCAGCAGCCAAGATAGAGGCAGGGAAAATGAGCAGTTCTTC; CDR3: CASSQDRGRENEQFF
D: TRBD2; J: TRBJ2-1; size: few; V: TRBV30; DNA: TGTGCCTGGAGTGTACTGGGACTAGCGGGGGATGAGCAGTTCTTC; CDR3: CAWSVLGLAGDEQFF
D: -; J: TRBJ1-3; size: -; V: TRBV6-6; DNA: TGTGCCAGCAGTTACGGGCCCCAGACCTCTGGAAACACCATATATTTT; CDR3: CASSYGPQTSGNTIYF
D: -; J: TRBJ2-7; size: -; V: TRBV20-1; DNA: TGCAGTGCTAGGGAACCCCGTGCGAGCTCCTACAATGAGCAGTACTTC; CDR3: CSAREPRASSYNEQYF
D: TRBD1; J: TRBJ1-5; size: -; V: TRBV5-6; DNA: TGTGCCAGCAGCCAAACAGGGGGCGCGAATCAGCCCCAGCATTTT; CDR3: CASSQTGGANQPQHF
D: TRBD2; J: TRBJ2-4; size: -; V: TRBV2; DNA: TGTGCCAGCAGAGGACTAGCGGGAGAGAACATTCAGTACTTC; CDR3: CASRGLAGENIQYF
D: TRBD1; J: TRBJ1-1; size: -; V: TRBV6-1; DNA: TGTGCCAGCAGTCGGGACAGAACGGGAACTGAAGCTTTCTTT; CDR3: CASSRDRTGTEAFF
D: TRBD1; J: TRBJ2-3; size: -; V: TRBV14; DNA: TGTGCCAGCAGCCAGCGCCCGGGACAGGGCACAGATACGCAGTATTTT; CDR3: CASSQRPGQGTDTQYF
D: TRBD2; J: TRBJ2-7; size: -; V: TRBV5-1; DNA: TGCGCCAGCAGCGAAAGAGGCCTAGCGGGAGGCAGCTCCTACAATGAGCAGTACTTC; CDR3: CASSERGLAGGSSYNEQYF
D: TRBD1; J: TRBJ2-7; size: -; V: TRBV6-6; DNA: TGTGCCACCAACTCGGGGCAGGGGGTCAACGAGCAGTACTTC; CDR3: CATNSGQGVNEQYF
D: -; J: TRBJ1-2; size: few; V: TRBV7-2; DNA: TGTGCCAGCAGCTTAGATCAGGGCGCTAACTATGGCTACACCTTC; CDR3: CASSLDQGANYGYTF
D: -; J: TRBJ1-4; size: few; V: TRBV23-1; DNA: TGCGCCAGCAGTCAATCCGCGAATGTGGGGCCTAATGAAAAACTGTTTTTT; CDR3: CASSQSANVGPNEKLFF
D: TRBD2; J: TRBJ2-1; size: few; V: TRBV11-2; DNA: TGTGCCAGCAGCTTAGGCTCCAGTCCGGGGGGGTACAATGAGCAGTTCTTC; CDR3: CASSLGSSPGGYNEQFF
D: -; J: TRBJ2-4; size: -; V: TRBV5-1; DNA: TGCGCCAGCAGCTTCTGGCCCTTTAGGGGCAAAAACATTCAGTACTTC; CDR3: CASSFWPFRGKNIQYF
D: -; J: TRBJ2-7; size: few; V: TRBV12-5; DNA: TGTGCTAGTGGTTTTGGGACATACGGAGACTACGAGCAGTACTTC; CDR3: CASGFGTYGDYEQYF
D: TRBD2; J: TRBJ2-1; size: -; V: TRBV24-1; DNA: TGTGCCACCAGTGGCGGGAGTGACTCCCGTTTCAATGAGCAGTTCTTC; CDR3: CATSGGSDSRFNEQFF
D: TRBD1; J: TRBJ1-5; size: -; V: TRBV20-1; DNA: TGCAGTGCTAGTCGGGCCAGGGGGCATCAGCCCCAGCATTTT; CDR3: CSASRARGHQPQHF
D: -; J: TRBJ2-5; size: many; V: TRBV10-3; DNA: TGTGCCATCAGTGCCACGGTTCAAGAGACCCAGTACTTC; CDR3: CAISATVQETQYF
D: TRBD1; J: TRBJ2-1; size: -; V: TRBV20-1; DNA: TGCAGTGCTAGAGATGGGGCAGGGGGCCCTGAGCAGTTCTTC; CDR3: CSARDGAGGPEQFF
D: TRBD1; J: TRBJ2-7; size: many; V: TRBV29-1; DNA: TGCAGCGTGGGGGACAGGGTGCGGGGGCAGTACTTC; CDR3: CSVGDRVRGQYF
D: -; J: TRBJ1-2; size: -; V: TRBV29-1; DNA: TGCAGCGTGCCCAAGACAGCCGCCTATGGCCACACCTTC; CDR3: CSVPKTAAYGHTF
D: TRBD1; J: TRBJ2-7; size: -; V: TRBV10-2; DNA: TGCGCCAGCAGCAAACAGGGGATCTACGAGCAGTACTTC; CDR3: CASSKQGIYEQYF
D: TRBD2; J: TRBJ2-1; size: few; V: TRBV25-1; DNA: TGTGCCAGCAGTGAACTCTCTAGCGGGAGGGCCAAAAATGAGCAGTTCTTC; CDR3: CASSELSSGRAKNEQFF
D: -; J: TRBJ2-1; size: -; V: TRBV12-3/TRBV12-4; DNA: TGTGCCAGCAGTTTCGGGCTGGGGACTCAAGGGAATGAGCAGTTCTTC; CDR3: CASSFGLGTQGNEQFF
D: -; J: TRBJ2-7; size: few; V: TRBV2; DNA: TGTGCCAGCAGTGAATCGTGGCACTCAAGCGAGCAGTACTTC; CDR3: CASSESWHSSEQYF